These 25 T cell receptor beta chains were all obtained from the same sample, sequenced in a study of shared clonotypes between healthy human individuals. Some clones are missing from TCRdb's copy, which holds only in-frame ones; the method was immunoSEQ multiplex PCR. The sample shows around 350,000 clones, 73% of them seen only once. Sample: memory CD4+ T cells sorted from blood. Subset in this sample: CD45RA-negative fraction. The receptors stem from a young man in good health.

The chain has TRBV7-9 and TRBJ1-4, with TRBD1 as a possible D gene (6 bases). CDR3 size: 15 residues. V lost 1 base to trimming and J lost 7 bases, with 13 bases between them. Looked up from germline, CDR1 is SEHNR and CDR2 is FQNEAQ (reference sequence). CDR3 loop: CASSLEGGLGEKLFF. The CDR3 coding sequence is TGTGCCAGCAGCTTAGAAGGGGGTCTGGGTGAAAAACTGTTTTTT.

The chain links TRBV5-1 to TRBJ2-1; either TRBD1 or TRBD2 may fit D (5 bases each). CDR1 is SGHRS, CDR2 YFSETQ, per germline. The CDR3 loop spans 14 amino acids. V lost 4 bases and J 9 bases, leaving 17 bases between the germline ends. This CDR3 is CASSLPAGGGEQFF. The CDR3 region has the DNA TGCGCCAGCAGCCTCCCGGCCGGTGGGGGTGAGCAGTTCTTC. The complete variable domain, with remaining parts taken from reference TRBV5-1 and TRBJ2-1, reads KAGVTQTPRYLIKTRGQQVTLSCSPISGHRSVSWYQQTPGQGLQFLFEYFSETQRNKGNFPGRFSGRQFSNSRSEMNVSTLELGDSALYLCASSLPAGGGEQFFGPGTRLTVL.

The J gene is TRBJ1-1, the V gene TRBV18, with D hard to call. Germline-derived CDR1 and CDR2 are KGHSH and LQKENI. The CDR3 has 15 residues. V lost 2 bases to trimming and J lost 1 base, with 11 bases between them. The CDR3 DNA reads TGTGCCAGCTCACCAGAGTTAGGTAGGAACACTGAAGCTTTCTTT. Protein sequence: CASSPELGRNTEAFF.

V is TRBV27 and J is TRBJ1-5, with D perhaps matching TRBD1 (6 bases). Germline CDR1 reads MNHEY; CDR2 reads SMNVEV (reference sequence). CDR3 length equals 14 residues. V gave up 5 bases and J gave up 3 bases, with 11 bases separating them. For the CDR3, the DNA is TGTGCCAGCAGTAGGGGGACACACAATCAGCCCCAGCATTTT. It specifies CASSRGTHNQPQHF.

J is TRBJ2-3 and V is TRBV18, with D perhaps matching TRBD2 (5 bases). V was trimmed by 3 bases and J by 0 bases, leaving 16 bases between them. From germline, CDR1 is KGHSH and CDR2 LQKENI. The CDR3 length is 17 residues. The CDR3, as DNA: TGTGCCAGCTCACCCGCCCGTCGCGGGCCTAGCACAGATACGCAGTATTTT. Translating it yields CASSPARRGPSTDTQYF.

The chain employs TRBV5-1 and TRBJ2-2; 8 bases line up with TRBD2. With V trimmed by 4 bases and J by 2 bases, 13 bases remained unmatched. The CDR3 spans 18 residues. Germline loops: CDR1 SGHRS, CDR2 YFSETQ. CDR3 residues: CASSPRDSGELNTGELFF. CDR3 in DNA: TGCGCCAGCAGCCCGAGGGATAGCGGGGAATTAAACACCGGGGAGCTGTTTTTT.

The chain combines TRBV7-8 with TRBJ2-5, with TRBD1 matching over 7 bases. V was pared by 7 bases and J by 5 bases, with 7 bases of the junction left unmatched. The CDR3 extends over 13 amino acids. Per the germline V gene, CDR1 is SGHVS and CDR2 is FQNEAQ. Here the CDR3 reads CASNYRGRETQYF. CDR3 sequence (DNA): TGTGCCAGCAACTATAGGGGGCGGGAGACCCAGTACTTC.

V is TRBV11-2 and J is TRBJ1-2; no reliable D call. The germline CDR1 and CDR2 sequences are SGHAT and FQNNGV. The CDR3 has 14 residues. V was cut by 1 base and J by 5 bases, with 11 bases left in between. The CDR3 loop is CASSLVPLLYGYTF. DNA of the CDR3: TGTGCCAGCAGCTTAGTCCCCCTCCTTTATGGCTACACCTTC.

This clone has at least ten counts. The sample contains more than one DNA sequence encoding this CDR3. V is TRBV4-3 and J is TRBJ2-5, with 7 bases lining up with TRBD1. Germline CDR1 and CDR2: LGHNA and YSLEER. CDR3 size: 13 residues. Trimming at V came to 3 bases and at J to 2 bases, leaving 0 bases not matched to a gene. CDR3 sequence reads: CASSQDRQETQYF. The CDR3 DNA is TGCGCCAGCAGCCAGGACAGGCAAGAGACCCAGTACTTC.

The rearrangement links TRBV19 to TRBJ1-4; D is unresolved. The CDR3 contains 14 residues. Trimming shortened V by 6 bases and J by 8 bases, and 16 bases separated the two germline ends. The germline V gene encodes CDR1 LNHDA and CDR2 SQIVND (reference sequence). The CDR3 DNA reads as TGTGCCAGTAGAGGAGGCAGTTGGAACGAAAAACTGTTTTTT. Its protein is CASRGGSWNEKLFF.

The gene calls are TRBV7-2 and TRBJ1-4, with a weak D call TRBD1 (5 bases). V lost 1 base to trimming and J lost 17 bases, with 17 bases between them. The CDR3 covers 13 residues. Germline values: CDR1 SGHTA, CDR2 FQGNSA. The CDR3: CASSLGRQRGIFF. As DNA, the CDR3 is TGTGCCAGCAGCTTAGGCCGCCAAAGGGGCATCTTTTTT.

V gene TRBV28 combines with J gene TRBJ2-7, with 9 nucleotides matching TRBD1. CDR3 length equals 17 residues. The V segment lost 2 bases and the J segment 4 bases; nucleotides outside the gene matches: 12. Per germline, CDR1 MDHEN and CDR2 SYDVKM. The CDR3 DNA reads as TGTGCCAGCAGTTTAGCCCCCACCGGGACAGGGTTTTACGAGCAGTACTTC. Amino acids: CASSLAPTGTGFYEQYF.

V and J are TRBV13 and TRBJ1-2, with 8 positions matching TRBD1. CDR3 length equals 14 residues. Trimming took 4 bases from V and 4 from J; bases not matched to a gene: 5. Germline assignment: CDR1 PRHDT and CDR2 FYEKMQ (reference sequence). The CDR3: CASSSPTGAYGYTF. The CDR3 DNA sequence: TGTGCCAGCAGCTCCCCGACAGGGGCCTATGGCTACACCTTC.

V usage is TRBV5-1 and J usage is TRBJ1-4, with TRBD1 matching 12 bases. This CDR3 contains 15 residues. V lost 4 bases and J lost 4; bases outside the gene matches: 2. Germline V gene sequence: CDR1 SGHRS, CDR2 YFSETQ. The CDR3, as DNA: TGCGCCAGCAGCGGGACAGGGGGCCTTAATGAAAAACTGTTTTTT. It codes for CASSGTGGLNEKLFF.

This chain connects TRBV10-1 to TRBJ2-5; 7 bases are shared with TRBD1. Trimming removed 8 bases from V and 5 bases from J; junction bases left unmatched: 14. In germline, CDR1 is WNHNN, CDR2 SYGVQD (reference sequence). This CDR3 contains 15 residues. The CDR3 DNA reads TGCGCCAGCGGGGAGACAGGGAAAGATCGGGAGACCCAGTACTTC. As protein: CASGETGKDRETQYF.

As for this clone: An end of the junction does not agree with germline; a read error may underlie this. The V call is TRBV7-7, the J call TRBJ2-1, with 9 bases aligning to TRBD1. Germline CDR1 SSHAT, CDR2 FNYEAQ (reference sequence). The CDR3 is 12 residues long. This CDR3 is CASSNGQGEQFF. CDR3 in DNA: TGTGCTAGCAGCAATGGACAGGGGGAGCAGTTCTTC.

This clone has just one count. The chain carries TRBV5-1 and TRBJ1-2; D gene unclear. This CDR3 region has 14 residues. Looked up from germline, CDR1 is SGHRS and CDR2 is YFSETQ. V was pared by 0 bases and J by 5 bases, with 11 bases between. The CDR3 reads CASSLEGRQYGYTF. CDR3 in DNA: TGCGCCAGCAGCTTGGAAGGGCGGCAGTATGGCTACACCTTC.

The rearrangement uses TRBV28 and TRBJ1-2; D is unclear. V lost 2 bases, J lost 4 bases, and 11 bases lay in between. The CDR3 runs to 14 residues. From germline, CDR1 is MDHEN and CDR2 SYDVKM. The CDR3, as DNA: TGTGCCAGCAGTTTACTACAGTATCGCTATGGCTACACCTTC. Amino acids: CASSLLQYRYGYTF.

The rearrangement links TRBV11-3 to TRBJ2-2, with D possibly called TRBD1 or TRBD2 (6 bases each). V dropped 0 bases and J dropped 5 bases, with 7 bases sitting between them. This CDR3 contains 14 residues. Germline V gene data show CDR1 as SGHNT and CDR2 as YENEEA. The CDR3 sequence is CASSLEGGTGELFF. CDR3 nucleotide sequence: TGTGCCAGCAGCTTAGAAGGGGGGACCGGGGAGCTGTTTTTT.

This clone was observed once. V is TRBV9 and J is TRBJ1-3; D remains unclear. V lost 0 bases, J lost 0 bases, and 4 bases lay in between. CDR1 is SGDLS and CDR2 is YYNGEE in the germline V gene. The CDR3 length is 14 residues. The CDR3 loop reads CASSVAGSGNTIYF. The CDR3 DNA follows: TGTGCCAGCAGCGTAGCAGGCTCTGGAAACACCATATATTTT.

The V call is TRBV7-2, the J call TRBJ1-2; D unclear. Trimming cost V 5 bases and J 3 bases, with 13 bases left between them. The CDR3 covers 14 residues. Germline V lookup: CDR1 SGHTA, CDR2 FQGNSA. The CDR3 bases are TGTGCCAGCAGCCAAGGCACTGTTCACTATGGCTACACCTTC. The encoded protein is CASSQGTVHYGYTF.

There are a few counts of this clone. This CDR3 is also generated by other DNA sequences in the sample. CDR3 in DNA: TGTGCCAGCAGTTTGACCGGCCAGGGCCGATACGAGCAGTACTTC. It yields the protein CASSLTGQGRYEQYF. The chain links TRBV28 to TRBJ2-7, with a possible D match to TRBD1 (5 bases). The CDR3 has 15 amino acids. Trimming stripped 3 bases from V and 4 bases from J, with 16 bases between. Looked up from germline, CDR1 is MDHEN and CDR2 is SYDVKM.

Here the CDR3 reads CSVARGRTDTQYF. The CDR3 DNA reads TGCAGCGTGGCCAGGGGGCGCACAGATACGCAGTATTTT. The rearrangement joins TRBV29-1 to TRBJ2-3; TRBD1 matches at 8 bases. Unmatched junction bases numbered 3, after V lost 6 bases and J lost 1 base. Germline V CDR1 and CDR2: SQVTM, ANQGSEA. The CDR3 spans 13 residues.

Here the CDR3 reads CASSLYGGEDGYTF. The CDR3 bases are TGCGCCAGCAGCTTGTATGGAGGGGAGGATGGCTACACCTTC. The chain links TRBV5-1 to TRBJ1-2; TRBD1 is a possible D gene (5 bases). V was trimmed by 1 base and J by 6 bases, leaving 13 bases between them. Germline V gene sequence: CDR1 SGHRS, CDR2 YFSETQ. CDR3 length: 14 residues.

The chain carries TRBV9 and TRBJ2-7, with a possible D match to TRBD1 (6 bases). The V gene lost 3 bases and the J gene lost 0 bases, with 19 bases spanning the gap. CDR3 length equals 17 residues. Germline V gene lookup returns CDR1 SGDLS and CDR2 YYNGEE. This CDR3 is CASSATSGTYSSYEQYF. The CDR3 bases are TGTGCCAGCAGCGCTACTTCCGGGACATACTCCTCCTACGAGCAGTACTTC. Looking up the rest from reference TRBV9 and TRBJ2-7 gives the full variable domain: DSGVTQTPKHLITATGQRVTLRCSPRSGDLSVYWYQQSLDQGLQFLIQYYNGEERAKGNILERFSAQQFPDLHSELNLSSLELGDSALYFCASSATSGTYSSYEQYFGPGTRLTVT.